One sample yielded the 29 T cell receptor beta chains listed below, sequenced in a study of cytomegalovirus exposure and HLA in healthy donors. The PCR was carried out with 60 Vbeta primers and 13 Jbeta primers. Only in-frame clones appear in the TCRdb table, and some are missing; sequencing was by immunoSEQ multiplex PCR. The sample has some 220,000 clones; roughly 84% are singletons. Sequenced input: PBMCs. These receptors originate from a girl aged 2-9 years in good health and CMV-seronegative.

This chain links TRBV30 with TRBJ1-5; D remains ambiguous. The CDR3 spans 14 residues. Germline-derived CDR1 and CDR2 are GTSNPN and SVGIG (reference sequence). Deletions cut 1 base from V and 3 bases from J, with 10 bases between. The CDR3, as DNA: TGTGCCTGGAGTGGGGCAGTGCCCAATCAGCCCCAGCATTTT. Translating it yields CAWSGAVPNQPQHF. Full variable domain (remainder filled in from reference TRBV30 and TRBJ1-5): SQTIHQWPATLVQPVGSPLSLECTVEGTSNPNLYWYRQAAGRGLQLLFYSVGIGQISSEVPQNLSASRPQDRQFILSSKKLLLSDSGFYLCAWSGAVPNQPQHFGDGTRLSIL.

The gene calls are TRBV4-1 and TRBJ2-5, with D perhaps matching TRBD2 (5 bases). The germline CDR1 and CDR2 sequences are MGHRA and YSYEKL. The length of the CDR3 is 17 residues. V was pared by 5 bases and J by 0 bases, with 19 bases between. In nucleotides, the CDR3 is TGCGCCAGCAGCTCGCCCGGCCTAGGAGGCTACCAAGAGACCCAGTACTTC. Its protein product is CASSSPGLGGYQETQYF.

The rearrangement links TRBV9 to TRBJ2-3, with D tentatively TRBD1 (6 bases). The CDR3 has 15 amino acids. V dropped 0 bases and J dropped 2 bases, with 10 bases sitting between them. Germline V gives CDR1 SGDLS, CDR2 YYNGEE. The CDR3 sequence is CASSVGTAPTDTQYF. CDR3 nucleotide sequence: TGTGCCAGCAGCGTAGGGACAGCACCCACAGATACGCAGTATTTT.

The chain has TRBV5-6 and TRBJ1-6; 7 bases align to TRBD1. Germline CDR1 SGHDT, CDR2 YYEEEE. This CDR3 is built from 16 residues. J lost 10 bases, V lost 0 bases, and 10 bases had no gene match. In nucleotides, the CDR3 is TGTGCCAGCAGCTTGGACAGGGGAGTTGCCAGGTCACCCCTCCACTTT. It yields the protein CASSLDRGVARSPLHF.

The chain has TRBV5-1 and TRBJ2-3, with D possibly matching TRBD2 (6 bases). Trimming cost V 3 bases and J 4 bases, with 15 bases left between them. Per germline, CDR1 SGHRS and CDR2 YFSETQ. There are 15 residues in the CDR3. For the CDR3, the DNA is TGCGCCAGCAGCTGGGGCGGGGAAGCAGCAGATACGCAGTATTTT. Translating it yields CASSWGGEAADTQYF.

The CDR3 here is CASSEDGLRRGYTF. CDR3 bases: TGTGCCAGCAGTGAAGATGGACTCCGAAGGGGCTACACCTTC. The chain joins TRBV6-1 to TRBJ1-2, with D unresolved. This CDR3 spans 14 amino acids. V was pared by 1 base and J by 8 bases, with 14 bases between. Germline CDR1 and CDR2: MNHNS and SASEGT.

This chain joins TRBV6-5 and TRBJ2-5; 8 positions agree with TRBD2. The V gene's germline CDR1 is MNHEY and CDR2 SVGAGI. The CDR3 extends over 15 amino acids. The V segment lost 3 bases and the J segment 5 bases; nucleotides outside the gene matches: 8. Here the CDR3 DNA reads TGTGCCAGCAGTTATCTCGGGACTAGGGCGGAGACCCAGTACTTC. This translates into CASSYLGTRAETQYF.

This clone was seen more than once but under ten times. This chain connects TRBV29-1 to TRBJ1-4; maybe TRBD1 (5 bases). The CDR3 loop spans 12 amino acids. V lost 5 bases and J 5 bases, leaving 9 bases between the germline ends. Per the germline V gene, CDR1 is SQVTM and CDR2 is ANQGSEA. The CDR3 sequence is CSVRQSNEKLFF. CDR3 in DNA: TGCAGCGTTCGACAGTCAAATGAAAAACTGTTTTTT.

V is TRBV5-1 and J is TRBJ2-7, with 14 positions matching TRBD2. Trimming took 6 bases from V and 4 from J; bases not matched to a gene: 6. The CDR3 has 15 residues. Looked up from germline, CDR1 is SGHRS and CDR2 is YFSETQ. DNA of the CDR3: TGCGCCAGCACTGGGACTAGCGGGAGTTGGTACGAGCAGTACTTC. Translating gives CASTGTSGSWYEQYF.

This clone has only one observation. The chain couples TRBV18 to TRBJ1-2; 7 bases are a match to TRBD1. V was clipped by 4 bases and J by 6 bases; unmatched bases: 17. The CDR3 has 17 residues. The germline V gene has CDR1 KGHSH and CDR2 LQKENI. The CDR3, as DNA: TGTGCCAGCTCACTCAAAAAAGGGACAGTCGAATGGCATGGCTACACCTTC. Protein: CASSLKKGTVEWHGYTF.

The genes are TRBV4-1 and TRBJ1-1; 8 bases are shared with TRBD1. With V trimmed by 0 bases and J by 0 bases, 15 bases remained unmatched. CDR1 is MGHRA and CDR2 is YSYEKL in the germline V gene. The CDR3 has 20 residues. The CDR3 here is CASSQDHKTGAQFMNTEAFF. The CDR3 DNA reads TGCGCCAGCAGCCAAGATCACAAGACAGGGGCCCAATTCATGAACACTGAAGCTTTCTTT.

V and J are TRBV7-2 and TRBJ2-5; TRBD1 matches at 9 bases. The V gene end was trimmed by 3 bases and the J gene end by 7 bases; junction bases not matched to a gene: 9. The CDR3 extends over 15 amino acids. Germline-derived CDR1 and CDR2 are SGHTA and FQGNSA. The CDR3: CASSLPGQGKGTQYF. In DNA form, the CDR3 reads TGTGCCAGCAGCTTGCCGGGACAGGGAAAGGGGACCCAGTACTTC.

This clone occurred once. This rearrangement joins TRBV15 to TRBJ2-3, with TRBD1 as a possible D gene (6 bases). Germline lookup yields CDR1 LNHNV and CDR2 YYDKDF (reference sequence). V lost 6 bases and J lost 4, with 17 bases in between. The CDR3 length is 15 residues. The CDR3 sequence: CATSFVPQGSDTQYF. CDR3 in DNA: TGTGCCACCAGTTTTGTCCCGCAGGGGTCAGATACGCAGTATTTT. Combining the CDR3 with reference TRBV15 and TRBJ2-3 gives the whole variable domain DAMVIQNPRYQVTQFGKPVTLSCSQTLNHNVMYWYQQKSSQAPKLLFHYYDKDFNNEADTPDNFQSRRPNTSFCFLDIRSPGLGDTAMYLCATSFVPQGSDTQYFGPGTRLTVL.

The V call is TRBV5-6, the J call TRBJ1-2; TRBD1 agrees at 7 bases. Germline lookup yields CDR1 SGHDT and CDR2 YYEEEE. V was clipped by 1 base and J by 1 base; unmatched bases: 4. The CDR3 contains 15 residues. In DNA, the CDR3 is TGTGCCAGCAGCTTGTGGGCAGGGGGTAACTATGGCTACACCTTC. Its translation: CASSLWAGGNYGYTF.

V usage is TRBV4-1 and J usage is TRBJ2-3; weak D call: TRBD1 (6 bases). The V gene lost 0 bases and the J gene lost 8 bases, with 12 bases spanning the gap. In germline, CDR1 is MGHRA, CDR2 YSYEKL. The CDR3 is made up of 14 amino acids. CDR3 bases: TGCGCCAGCAGCCAAGAGCTGGGGGCAGTTACGCAGTATTTT. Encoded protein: CASSQELGAVTQYF.

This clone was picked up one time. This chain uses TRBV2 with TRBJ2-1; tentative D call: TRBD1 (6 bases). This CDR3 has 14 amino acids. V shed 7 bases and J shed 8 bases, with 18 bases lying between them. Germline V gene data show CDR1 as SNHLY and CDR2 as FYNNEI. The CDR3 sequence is CASINSGAPHEQFF. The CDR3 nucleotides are TGTGCCAGCATCAATTCAGGGGCTCCCCATGAGCAGTTCTTC.

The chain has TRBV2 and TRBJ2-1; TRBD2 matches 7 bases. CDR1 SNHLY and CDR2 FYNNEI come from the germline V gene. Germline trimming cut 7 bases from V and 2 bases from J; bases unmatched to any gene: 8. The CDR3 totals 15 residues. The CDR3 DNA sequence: TGTGCCAGCACCCTGGGACTAACACCCTACAATGAGCAGTTCTTC. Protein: CASTLGLTPYNEQFF.

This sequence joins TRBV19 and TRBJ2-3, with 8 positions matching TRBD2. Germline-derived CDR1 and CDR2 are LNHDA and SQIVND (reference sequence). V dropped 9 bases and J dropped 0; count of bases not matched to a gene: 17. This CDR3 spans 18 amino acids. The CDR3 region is CARAKSGSFVMSTDTQYF. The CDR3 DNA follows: TGTGCCAGGGCCAAGAGCGGGAGCTTTGTGATGAGCACAGATACGCAGTATTTT.

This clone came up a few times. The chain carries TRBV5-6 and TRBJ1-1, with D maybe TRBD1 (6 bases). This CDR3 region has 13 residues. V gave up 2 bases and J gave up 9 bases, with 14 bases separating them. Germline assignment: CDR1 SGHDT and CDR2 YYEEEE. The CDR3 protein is CASSFSGTIQAFF. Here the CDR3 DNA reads TGTGCCAGCAGCTTCTCTGGGACAATCCAAGCTTTCTTT. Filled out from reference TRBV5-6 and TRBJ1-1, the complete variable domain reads DAGVTQSPTHLIKTRGQQVTLRCSPKSGHDTVSWYQQALGQGPQFIFQYYEEEERQRGNFPDRFSGHQFPNYSSELNVNALLLGDSALYLCASSFSGTIQAFFGQGTRLTVV.

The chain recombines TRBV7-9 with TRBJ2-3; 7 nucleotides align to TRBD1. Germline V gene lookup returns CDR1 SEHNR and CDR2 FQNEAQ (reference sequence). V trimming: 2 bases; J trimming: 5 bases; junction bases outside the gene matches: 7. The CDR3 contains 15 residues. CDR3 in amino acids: CASSLQAGGRDTQYF. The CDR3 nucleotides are TGTGCCAGCAGCTTACAGGCAGGGGGTCGAGATACGCAGTATTTT.

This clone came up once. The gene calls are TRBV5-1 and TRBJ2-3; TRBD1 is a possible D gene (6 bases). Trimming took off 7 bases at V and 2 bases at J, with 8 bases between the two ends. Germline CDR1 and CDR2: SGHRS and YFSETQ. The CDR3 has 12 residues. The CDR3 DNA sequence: TGCGCCAGCGGGGGCCTCACAGATACGCAGTATTTT. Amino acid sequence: CASGGLTDTQYF.

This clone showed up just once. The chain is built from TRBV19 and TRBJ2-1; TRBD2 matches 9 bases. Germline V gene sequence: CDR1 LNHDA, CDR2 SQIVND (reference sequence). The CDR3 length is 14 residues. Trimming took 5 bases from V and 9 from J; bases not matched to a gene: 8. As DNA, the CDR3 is TGTGCCAGTAGTCCCTCGGGACTAGCCACTGAGCAGTTCTTC. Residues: CASSPSGLATEQFF. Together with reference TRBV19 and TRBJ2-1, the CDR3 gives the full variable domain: DGGITQSPKYLFRKEGQNVTLSCEQNLNHDAMYWYRQDPGQGLRLIYYSQIVNDFQKGDIAEGYSVSREKKESFPLTVTSAQKNPTAFYLCASSPSGLATEQFFGPGTRLTVL.

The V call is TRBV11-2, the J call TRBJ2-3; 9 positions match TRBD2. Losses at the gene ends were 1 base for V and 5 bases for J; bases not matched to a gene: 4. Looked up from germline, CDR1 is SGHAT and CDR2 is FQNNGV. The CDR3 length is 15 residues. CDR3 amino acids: CASSLGGRVKDTQYF. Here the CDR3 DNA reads TGTGCCAGCAGCTTAGGCGGGAGGGTTAAAGATACGCAGTATTTT.

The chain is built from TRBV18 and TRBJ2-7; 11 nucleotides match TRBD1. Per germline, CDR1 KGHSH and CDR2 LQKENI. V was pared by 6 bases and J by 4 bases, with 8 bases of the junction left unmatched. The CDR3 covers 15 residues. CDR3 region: CASSSGTGGTYEQYF. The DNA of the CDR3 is TGTGCCAGCTCTTCAGGGACAGGGGGAACGTACGAGCAGTACTTC.

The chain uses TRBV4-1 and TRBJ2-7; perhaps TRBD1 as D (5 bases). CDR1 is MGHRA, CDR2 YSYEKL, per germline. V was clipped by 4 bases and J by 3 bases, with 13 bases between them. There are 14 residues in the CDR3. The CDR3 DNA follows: TGCGCCAGCAGCCGGCAACTCCAGGGCTACGAGCAGTACTTC. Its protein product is CASSRQLQGYEQYF.

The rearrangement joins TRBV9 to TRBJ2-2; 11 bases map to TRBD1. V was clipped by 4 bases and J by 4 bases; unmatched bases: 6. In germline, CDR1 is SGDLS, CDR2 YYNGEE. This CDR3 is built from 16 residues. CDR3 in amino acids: CASSYGQGATTGELFF. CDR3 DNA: TGTGCCAGCAGCTACGGACAGGGGGCGACCACCGGGGAGCTGTTTTTT. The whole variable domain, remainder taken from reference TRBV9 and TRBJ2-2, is DSGVTQTPKHLITATGQRVTLRCSPRSGDLSVYWYQQSLDQGLQFLIQYYNGEERAKGNILERFSAQQFPDLHSELNLSSLELGDSALYFCASSYGQGATTGELFFGEGSRLTVL.

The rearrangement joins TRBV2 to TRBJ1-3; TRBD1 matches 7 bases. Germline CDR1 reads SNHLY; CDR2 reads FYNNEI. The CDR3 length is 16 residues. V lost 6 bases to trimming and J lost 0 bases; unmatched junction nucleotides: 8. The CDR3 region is CASSWMTGISGNTIYF. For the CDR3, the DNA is TGTGCCAGCAGCTGGATGACAGGGATCTCTGGAAACACCATATATTTT.

CDR3 residues: CASSSGGAGEDTQYF. Here the CDR3 DNA reads TGTGCCAGCAGTAGCGGGGGGGCCGGAGAAGATACGCAGTATTTT. The rearrangement joins TRBV6-5 to TRBJ2-3; the match to TRBD2 covers 10 bases. The CDR3 runs 15 residues. Germline lookup yields CDR1 MNHEY and CDR2 SVGAGI. The ends lost 5 bases at V and 5 bases at J; junction bases unmatched: 7.

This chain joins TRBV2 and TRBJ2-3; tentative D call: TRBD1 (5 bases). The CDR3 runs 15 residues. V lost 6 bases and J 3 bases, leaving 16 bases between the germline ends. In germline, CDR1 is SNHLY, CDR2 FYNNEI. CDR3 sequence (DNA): TGTGCCAGCAGGCCCCAGGGATTAGGGACAGATACGCAGTATTTT. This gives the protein CASRPQGLGTDTQYF.